Included here is one T cell receptor beta chain sequence, with context. Other nucleotide sequences from this sample produce the same CDR3. This entry is derived from a study of blood T cell repertoires in COVID-19. Across the study: Researchers got acute and convalescent COVID-19 samples from the United States, Italy and Spain. T cells, B-cell-depleted T cells, or PBMCs provided the cDNA or gDNA that served as material.

The CDR3 spans 14 residues. V lost 4 bases, J lost 2 bases, and 4 bases stayed unmatched. Germline V gene sequence: CDR1 SGHRS, CDR2 YFSETQ. Profiling relied on immunoSEQ multiplex PCR, and the TCRdb table lists in-frame clones only, not all of them. Among hundreds of thousands of clones listed, about 87% were seen once. This TCR derives from a woman in her forties or fifties with COVID-19, enrolled during active disease. The sample was peripheral blood. The chain uses TRBV5-1 and TRBJ2-7, with 9 bases fitting TRBD1. The CDR3 here is CASSPGQGAYEQYF. In DNA form, the CDR3 reads TGCGCCAGCAGCCCGGGACAGGGAGCCTACGAGCAGTACTTC.